The 11 T cell receptor beta chains reported below all come from one sample, sequenced in a study of graft-versus-host responses after intestinal transplantation listed by TCRdb under 2021. Sample time point, as interpreted from the label and publication: cells obtained before transplantation from donor or recipient. No antigen has been identified for these receptors. Libraries were prepared through the immunoSEQ multiplex PCR assay. As stored in TCRdb, this immuneACCESS dataset retains in-frame rearrangements with V and J assigned. A fraction of the clones does not appear; measured against another copy, unresolved V genes explain less than half of the discrepancy, and the remainder lacks a known reason. In this sample the table shows 98,000 or so clones, about 90% of which occur a single time. The top ten hold over 0.7% of the sample. The sequenced sample was unstimulated CD4+ T cells sorted from spleen or lymph node cells, obtained before intestinal transplant. The source of these receptors is a human donor who received an intestinal transplant.

V gene TRBV27 combines with J gene TRBJ2-2; TRBD1 aligns across 9 bases. V trimming: 6 bases; J trimming: 12 bases; junction bases outside the gene matches: 14. Germline V lookup: CDR1 MNHEY, CDR2 SMNVEV (reference sequence). The CDR3 extends over 15 amino acids. CDR3 bases: TGTGCCAGCAGCCTAACGCCGGGACAGGGAGGGAAGCTGTTTTTT. Translation gives CASSLTPGQGGKLFF.

The chain is built from TRBV6-5 and TRBJ1-6; D is possibly TRBD1 (5 bases). Germline V lookup: CDR1 MNHEY, CDR2 SVGAGI. The CDR3 length is 15 residues. Trimming stripped 3 bases from V and 6 bases from J, with 12 bases between. The CDR3 is CASSYWDGFNSPLHF. The CDR3 DNA reads TGTGCCAGCAGTTATTGGGACGGATTTAATTCACCCCTCCACTTT.

The chain uses TRBV5-4 and TRBJ1-1; 9 nucleotides line up with TRBD1. V was pared by 2 bases and J by 6 bases, with 8 bases of the junction left unmatched. The CDR3 loop spans 15 amino acids. Germline CDR1 and CDR2: SGHNT and YYREEE (reference sequence). The CDR3 coding sequence is TGTGCCAGCAGCTTCCCGACCGGGACAGGGCCTGAAGCTTTCTTT. Protein sequence: CASSFPTGTGPEAFF.

This clone was recorded a few times. The chain joins TRBV10-3 to TRBJ1-1; 7 bases match TRBD1. The CDR3 contains 14 residues. The ends lost 6 bases at V and 1 base at J; junction bases unmatched: 5. CDR1 and CDR2 from the germline V gene are ENHRY and SYGVKD. CDR3: CAIRNDRENTEAFF. CDR3 DNA sequence: TGTGCCATCAGAAATGACAGGGAGAACACTGAAGCTTTCTTT.

This chain joins TRBV29-1 and TRBJ2-3, with 10 nucleotides matching TRBD2. The germline V gene encodes CDR1 SQVTM and CDR2 ANQGSEA. The CDR3 spans 15 residues. V lost 4 bases to trimming and J lost 6 bases; unmatched junction nucleotides: 10. CDR3 sequence: CSVVRLAGVSDTQYF. CDR3 DNA: TGCAGCGTTGTCAGGCTAGCGGGAGTATCGGATACGCAGTATTTT.

This clone was counted a few times. V gene TRBV10-2 combines with J gene TRBJ1-2; D is undetermined. CDR3 size: 14 residues. Trimming pared 4 bases from V and 0 bases from J, leaving 9 bases between. The germline CDR1 and CDR2 sequences are WSHSY and SAAADI. In nucleotides, the CDR3 is TGCGCCAGCAGTGGACAAGTGGCTAACTATGGCTACACCTTC. Protein: CASSGQVANYGYTF.

This clone occurred once. The V call is TRBV27, the J call TRBJ2-6, with 8 bases identical to TRBD1. Trimming at V came to 4 bases and at J to 4 bases, leaving 12 bases not matched to a gene. This CDR3 is built from 18 residues. Looked up from germline, CDR1 is MNHEY and CDR2 is SMNVEV (reference sequence). CDR3 DNA: TGTGCCAGCAGTTCCGCGACAGGGGCTGCAGAAGGGGCCAACGTCCTGACTTTC. This encodes CASSSATGAAEGANVLTF. Full variable domain (outside the CDR3, taken from reference TRBV27 and TRBJ2-6): EAQVTQNPRYLITVTGKKLTVTCSQNMNHEYMSWYRQDPGLGLRQIYYSMNVEVTDKGDVPEGYKVSRKEKRNFPLILESPSPNQTSLYFCASSSATGAAEGANVLTFGAGSRLTVL.

The V call is TRBV27, the J call TRBJ2-1; D remains ambiguous. Germline assignment: CDR1 MNHEY and CDR2 SMNVEV (reference sequence). Trimming took 4 bases from V and 0 from J, leaving 4 bases between them. This CDR3 is built from 13 residues. In nucleotides, the CDR3 is TGTGCCAGCAGTTCGAGCTCCTACAATGAGCAGTTCTTC. Encoded protein: CASSSSSYNEQFF.

There are a few counts of this clone. V gene TRBV5-4 combines with J gene TRBJ1-4; D is unresolved. Looked up from germline, CDR1 is SGHNT and CDR2 is YYREEE (reference sequence). The CDR3 extends over 15 amino acids. The V gene lost 4 bases and the J gene lost 4 bases, with 14 bases spanning the gap. The CDR3 sequence is CASSQYLGRNEKLFF. DNA for the CDR3: TGTGCCAGCAGCCAATACCTGGGTCGTAATGAAAAACTGTTTTTT.

V usage is TRBV30 and J usage is TRBJ2-3; 9 positions agree with TRBD2. The CDR3 covers 15 residues. The germline gives CDR1 GTSNPN, CDR2 SVGIG (reference sequence). The V segment lost 8 bases and the J segment 5 bases; nucleotides outside the gene matches: 14. The CDR3 is CATHLAGDGGDTQYF. CDR3 bases: TGTGCCACACACTTAGCGGGAGATGGGGGAGATACGCAGTATTTT.

The V gene is TRBV28, the J gene TRBJ2-7; the match to TRBD1 covers 7 bases. Germline assignment: CDR1 MDHEN and CDR2 SYDVKM. The CDR3 covers 12 residues. Trimming cost V 6 bases and J 6 bases; bases outside gene matches: 5. DNA of the CDR3: TGTGCCAGCAGCCCTCCAGGGGGCGAGCAGTACTTC. Amino acids: CASSPPGGEQYF.